This passage covers 18 T cell receptor beta chains from one sample sequenced in a study of shared clonotypes between healthy human individuals. Produced via immunoSEQ multiplex PCR; TCRdb's table is partial and in-frame only. The table has some 2.1 million clones, 85% to 95% seen once. The specimen was naive CD4+ T cells sorted from blood. Subset defined: CD45RA+ positively selected. Source of these receptors: a man between 18 and 35 years old in good health.

The rearrangement joins TRBV6-5 to TRBJ2-7, with a tentative D call TRBD2 (7 bases). Trimming took off 8 bases at V and 6 bases at J, with 20 bases between the two ends. Germline V gene lookup returns CDR1 MNHEY and CDR2 SVGAGI. The length of the CDR3 is 14 residues. This CDR3 reads CASSEVRGAVEQYF. The CDR3, as DNA: TGTGCCAGCTCCGAGGTCCGGGGGGCGGTCGAGCAGTACTTC.

Note on this clone: The identical CDR3 is also encoded by other nucleotide sequences in the sample. The chain links TRBV19 to TRBJ1-1, with D possibly matching TRBD1 (6 bases). There are 13 residues in the CDR3. Trimming removed 6 bases from V and 0 bases from J, with 8 bases in between. Germline CDR1 reads LNHDA; CDR2 reads SQIVND (reference sequence). CDR3 loop: CASRQGLNTEAFF. The CDR3 DNA sequence: TGTGCCAGTAGACAGGGACTGAACACTGAAGCTTTCTTT. The full variable domain, with the rest looked up from reference TRBV19 and TRBJ1-1, is DGGITQSPKYLFRKEGQNVTLSCEQNLNHDAMYWYRQDPGQGLRLIYYSQIVNDFQKGDIAEGYSVSREKKESFPLTVTSAQKNPTAFYLCASRQGLNTEAFFGQGTRLTVV.

To note about this clone: The same CDR3 is also encoded by other DNA sequences in this sample. The J gene is TRBJ2-5, the V gene TRBV18; the D gene is possibly TRBD1 (6 bases). V shed 3 bases and J shed 1 base, with 12 bases lying between them. Germline loops: CDR1 KGHSH, CDR2 LQKENI. The CDR3 is made up of 15 amino acids. CDR3 nucleotide sequence: TGTGCCAGCTCACCGAACACAGGGTCCCAAGAGACCCAGTACTTC. It codes for CASSPNTGSQETQYF.

This clone was seen only once. The chain links TRBV7-2 to TRBJ2-7; D is unresolved. The CDR3 contains 14 residues. The V gene's germline CDR1 is SGHTA and CDR2 FQGNSA. Deletions cut 2 bases from V and 6 bases from J, with 14 bases between. Here the CDR3 reads CASSLSQARREQYF. Written as DNA, the CDR3 is TGTGCCAGCAGCTTAAGCCAAGCACGGCGCGAGCAGTACTTC. The whole variable domain, filled in from reference TRBV7-2 and TRBJ2-7, reads GAGVSQSPSNKVTEKGKDVELRCDPISGHTALYWYRQSLGQGLEFLIYFQGNSAPDKSGLPSDRFSAERTGGSVSTLTIQRTQQEDSAVYLCASSLSQARREQYFGPGTRLTVT.

The sample holds a few counts of this clone. The chain is built from TRBV2 and TRBJ2-7; the D gene is possibly TRBD2 (5 bases). V lost 5 bases and J 5 bases, leaving 13 bases between the germline ends. The CDR3 runs 13 residues. In germline, CDR1 is SNHLY, CDR2 FYNNEI. The CDR3 protein is CASSIGSRNEQYF. CDR3 sequence (DNA): TGTGCCAGCAGTATAGGGAGTAGGAACGAGCAGTACTTC.

In its sample, this clone was seen a few times. The chain is built from TRBV30 and TRBJ1-5; 7 positions agree with TRBD1. J lost 3 bases, V lost 2 bases, and 4 bases had no gene match. In germline, CDR1 is GTSNPN, CDR2 SVGIG (reference sequence). The CDR3 has 14 amino acids. In nucleotides, the CDR3 is TGTGCCTGGAGTCAGGGGGGGATCAATCAGCCCCAGCATTTT. Its translation: CAWSQGGINQPQHF.

This clone has only one observation. This rearrangement joins TRBV6-7 to TRBJ2-7; 10 bases are a match to TRBD2. TRBV6-7 is treated as an ORF (open reading frame) with a function not yet certain. The CDR3 covers 15 residues. V lost 6 bases to trimming and J lost 0 bases; unmatched junction nucleotides: 5. CDR3 sequence: CASRPQREGSYEQYF. The CDR3 nucleotides read TGTGCCAGCAGACCCCAGCGGGAGGGCTCCTACGAGCAGTACTTC.

V usage is TRBV5-4 and J usage is TRBJ2-5; D may be TRBD2 (6 bases). Between the trimmed V and J ends, which lost 2 bases and 0 bases, there was a span of 8 bases. The V gene's germline CDR1 is SGHNT and CDR2 YYREEE (reference sequence). There are 14 residues in the CDR3. CDR3 protein: CASSFGTHQETQYF. The DNA for the CDR3 is TGTGCCAGCAGCTTCGGGACTCACCAAGAGACCCAGTACTTC.

The rearrangement links TRBV7-3 to TRBJ2-3; D is uncertain. CDR1 and CDR2 from the germline V gene are SGHTA and FQGTGA. Between the trimmed V and J ends, which lost 5 bases and 0 bases, there was a span of 6 bases. CDR3 size: 13 residues. The CDR3 bases are TGTGCCAGCAGCCCCGGGAGCACAGATACGCAGTATTTT. Encoded protein: CASSPGSTDTQYF.

The chain is built from TRBV28 and TRBJ1-6; TRBD1 matches at 11 bases. There are 15 residues in the CDR3. J lost 14 bases, V lost 9 bases, and 15 bases had no gene match. Germline V gives CDR1 MDHEN, CDR2 SYDVKM. CDR3 loop: CASTGQGASRVALHF. CDR3 nucleotide sequence: TGTGCCAGTACAGGACAGGGGGCCAGTCGAGTGGCCCTCCACTTT.

This chain joins TRBV14 and TRBJ2-5; D uncertain. Germline V gene lookup returns CDR1 SGHDN and CDR2 FVKESK. The V end lost 4 bases, the J end lost 5 bases, and 17 bases lay between the germline ends. The CDR3 is made up of 15 amino acids. The CDR3 reads CASSPLHLPRETQYF. CDR3 DNA sequence: TGTGCCAGCAGCCCACTACACCTCCCCCGGGAGACCCAGTACTTC.

To note about this clone: This sample also contains other DNA sequences that code for the same CDR3. V is TRBV7-2 and J is TRBJ1-1; D not certain. V was cut by 3 bases and J by 2 bases, with 7 bases left in between. The CDR3 length is 13 residues. CDR1 and CDR2 from the germline V gene are SGHTA and FQGNSA. CDR3 protein: CASSFGGNTEAFF. The CDR3 DNA is TGTGCCAGCAGCTTTGGCGGAAACACTGAAGCTTTCTTT.

The chain carries TRBV27 and TRBJ2-1, with 7 bases lining up with TRBD2. Germline-derived CDR1 and CDR2 are MNHEY and SMNVEV (reference sequence). J lost 8 bases, V lost 6 bases, and 22 bases had no gene match. This CDR3 has 18 amino acids. The CDR3 spells CASSNPGGAGFHMDEQFF. For the CDR3, the DNA is TGTGCCAGCAGCAACCCCGGGGGAGCGGGGTTCCATATGGATGAGCAGTTCTTC.

V is TRBV5-4 and J is TRBJ2-1; D is perhaps TRBD2 (6 bases). The V and J ends lost 3 bases and 4 bases respectively, with 14 bases between them. The CDR3 totals 15 residues. CDR1 and CDR2 (germline): SGHNT, YYREEE (reference sequence). The CDR3 DNA reads as TGTGCCAGCAGCTCGGGACTGCTTGAATACAATGAGCAGTTCTTC. It codes for CASSSGLLEYNEQFF. Combining the CDR3 with reference TRBV5-4 and TRBJ2-1 gives the whole variable domain ETGVTQSPTHLIKTRGQQVTLRCSSQSGHNTVSWYQQALGQGPQFIFQYYREEENGRGNFPPRFSGLQFPNYSSELNVNALELDDSALYLCASSSGLLEYNEQFFGPGTRLTVL.

CDR3 in amino acids: CASSFSEGLGMSTDTQYF. CDR3 in DNA: TGTGCCAGCAGCTTCTCAGAGGGACTAGGGATGAGCACAGATACGCAGTATTTT. This sequence joins TRBV11-2 and TRBJ2-3; TRBD2 matches 8 bases. The ends lost 3 bases at V and 0 bases at J; junction bases unmatched: 11. CDR1 is SGHAT and CDR2 is FQNNGV in the germline V gene. The length of the CDR3 is 18 residues.

The chain joins TRBV29-1 to TRBJ1-4; 7 bases agree with TRBD1. After removal of 7 bases from V and 4 bases from J, the junction contained 15 bases not matched to a gene. Germline V gene data show CDR1 as SQVTM and CDR2 as ANQGSEA. The CDR3 is 16 amino acids. The CDR3 nucleotides read TGCAGCGCCCTAGACAGGGTCGGTTCTTTTAATGAAAAACTGTTTTTT. Translating it yields CSALDRVGSFNEKLFF.

J is TRBJ2-7 and V is TRBV30; TRBD1 aligns across 9 bases. The CDR3 length is 13 residues. In germline, CDR1 is GTSNPN, CDR2 SVGIG (reference sequence). Trimming removed 3 bases from V and 3 bases from J; junction bases left unmatched: 3. The CDR3 sequence is CAWRSDRGYEQYF. The CDR3 DNA reads TGTGCCTGGAGGTCGGACAGGGGCTACGAGCAGTACTTC. Together with reference TRBV30 and TRBJ2-7, the CDR3 gives the full variable domain: SQTIHQWPATLVQPVGSPLSLECTVEGTSNPNLYWYRQAAGRGLQLLFYSVGIGQISSEVPQNLSASRPQDRQFILSSKKLLLSDSGFYLCAWRSDRGYEQYFGPGTRLTVT.

The chain uses TRBV6-5 and TRBJ2-3; TRBD2 matches 11 bases. The V gene end was trimmed by 10 bases and the J gene end by 4 bases; junction bases not matched to a gene: 7. Germline loops: CDR1 MNHEY, CDR2 SVGAGI. This CDR3 contains 14 residues. The CDR3 nucleotides read TGTGCCACAACGACTAGCGGGACGTCAGATACGCAGTATTTT. Its protein is CATTTSGTSDTQYF.